Listed here are 11 T cell receptor beta chains from one sample, sequenced in a study of blood T cells in healthy people across ages. The authors ran a second PCR of about 6 to 11 cycles using a sample-barcoded 5' primer and a J-beta primer mix. TCRdb re-analysed the 5' RACE reads in MiXCR, keeping a single row per CDR3 protein. The sample holds approximately 800,000 distinct CDR3 sequences; around 25% are singletons and the top ten take 3.7%. This sample also belongs to another study, concerning T cells of mothers and their children.

Source material: blood. The origin of the receptors is a boy between 10 and 17 years old in good health.

V gene TRBV7-3 combines with J gene TRBJ2-4, with a tentative D call TRBD2 (6 bases). There are 13 residues in the CDR3. Germline CDR1 and CDR2: SGHTA and FQGTGA. V lost 3 bases, J lost 7 bases, and 10 bases lay in between. DNA for the CDR3: TGTGCCAGCAGCTTTGCGGGGACCAACATTCAGTACTTC. Translating gives CASSFAGTNIQYF.

In its sample, this clonotype was seen once. The chain couples TRBV6-2 or TRBV6-3 to TRBJ2-5; D call uncertain. V was clipped by 2 bases and J by 10 bases, with 8 bases between them. Looked up from germline, CDR1 is MNHEY and CDR2 is SVGEGT. The CDR3 has 11 residues. The CDR3 coding sequence is TGTGCCAGCAGTTACACCGAGTTCCAGTACTTC. As protein: CASSYTEFQYF.

This sequence joins TRBV19 and TRBJ2-3; TRBD1 or TRBD2 may be the D gene (5 bases each). This CDR3 comprises 14 residues. The germline V gene has CDR1 LNHDA and CDR2 SQIVND (reference sequence). The V end was cut by 9 bases, the J end by 2 bases, with 15 bases between. CDR3 DNA sequence: TGTGCCAGCCAAGGGACGGATCACACAGATACGCAGTATTTT. Its protein is CASQGTDHTDTQYF. The complete variable domain, with remaining parts taken from reference TRBV19 and TRBJ2-3, reads DGGITQSPKYLFRKEGQNVTLSCEQNLNHDAMYWYRQDPGQGLRLIYYSQIVNDFQKGDIAEGYSVSREKKESFPLTVTSAQKNPTAFYLCASQGTDHTDTQYFGPGTRLTVL.

This chain uses TRBV9 with TRBJ1-5; no firm D call. This CDR3 region has 15 residues. V was shortened by 0 bases and J by 6 bases, with 13 bases between the two germline ends. From germline, CDR1 is SGDLS and CDR2 YYNGEE. The CDR3 nucleotides are TGTGCCAGCAGCGTAGATGGAGGGTCCGCTCAGCCCCAGCATTTT. It yields the protein CASSVDGGSAQPQHF.

The chain employs TRBV12-5 and TRBJ1-1, with a weak D call TRBD1 (5 bases). The germline gives CDR1 LGHNT, CDR2 FRNRAP. Trimming stripped 1 base from V and 1 base from J, with 10 bases between. The CDR3 sequence is 15 residues long. CDR3 residues: CASGLAGYGNTEAFF. For the CDR3, the DNA is TGTGCTAGTGGTTTGGCAGGGTATGGGAACACTGAAGCTTTCTTT.

The chain uses TRBV6-5 and TRBJ2-5; D possibly uses TRBD1 or TRBD2 (6 bases each). Looked up from germline, CDR1 is MNHEY and CDR2 is SVGAGI. The ends were cut back, 10 bases at V and 2 bases at J, with 14 bases in the middle. The CDR3 has 13 amino acids. The CDR3 nucleotides are TGTGCCACTGCTCGGGGGCCACAAGAGACCCAGTACTTC. Its protein is CATARGPQETQYF.

This clonotype appeared a few times. This rearrangement joins TRBV11-1 to TRBJ2-7; 11 nucleotides agree with TRBD2. The length of the CDR3 is 15 residues. Per the germline V gene, CDR1 is SGHAT and CDR2 is FQDESV (reference sequence). Trimming cost V 4 bases and J 4 bases; bases outside gene matches: 6. The CDR3 DNA sequence: TGTGCCAGCAGCTCGGGACTAGCGGTTGGGTACGAGCAGTACTTC. Its translation: CASSSGLAVGYEQYF. Complete variable domain (other parts from reference TRBV11-1 and TRBJ2-7): EAEVAQSPRYKITEKSQAVAFWCDPISGHATLYWYRQILGQGPELLVQFQDESVVDDSQLPKDRFSAERLKGVDSTLKIQPAELGDSAMYLCASSSGLAVGYEQYFGPGTRLTVT.

This clonotype turned up a few times. This chain uses TRBV28 with TRBJ2-5, with D possibly matching TRBD2 (6 bases). Germline V gives CDR1 MDHEN, CDR2 SYDVKM. The CDR3 sequence is 16 residues long. V was pared by 1 base and J by 5 bases, with 17 bases between. This CDR3 reads CASSLLAGPGGETQYF. The CDR3 coding sequence is TGTGCCAGCAGTTTATTGGCGGGGCCCGGAGGTGAGACCCAGTACTTC.

This chain joins TRBV13 and TRBJ1-4, with D unresolved. The germline V and J ends were trimmed by 4 bases and 0 bases, with 12 bases remaining between them. Germline V gene data show CDR1 as PRHDT and CDR2 as FYEKMQ (reference sequence). The CDR3 consists of 16 residues. Here the CDR3 reads CASSSTGWSTNEKLFF. The CDR3 DNA reads as TGTGCCAGCAGCTCCACTGGTTGGTCAACTAATGAAAAACTGTTTTTT.

This clonotype appeared a few times. The J gene is TRBJ1-6, the V gene TRBV7-9; D is uncertain. From germline, CDR1 is SEHNR and CDR2 FQNEAQ (reference sequence). Trimming took 0 bases from V and 7 from J, leaving 10 bases between them. There are 15 residues in the CDR3. The CDR3 region is CASSLAGVPNSPLHF. The CDR3 DNA reads TGTGCCAGCAGCTTAGCTGGCGTCCCAAATTCACCCCTCCACTTT. Looking up the rest from reference TRBV7-9 and TRBJ1-6 gives the full variable domain: DTGVSQNPRHKITKRGQNVTFRCDPISEHNRLYWYRQTLGQGPEFLTYFQNEAQLEKSRLLSDRFSAERPKGSFSTLEIQRTEQGDSAMYLCASSLAGVPNSPLHFGNGTRLTVT.

This clonotype has just a few counts. CDR3 nucleotide sequence: TGTGCCAGCAGCTTAACGGGACTAGCGGGTACCTACGAGCAGTACTTC. Translating gives CASSLTGLAGTYEQYF. The V call is TRBV5-5, the J call TRBJ2-7, with 12 bases that match TRBD2. The germline V gene has CDR1 SGHKS and CDR2 YYEKEE (reference sequence). The junction had 5 bases not matched to a gene; V was cut back by 2 bases and J by 2 bases. This CDR3 spans 16 amino acids.